These 23 T cell receptor beta chains share one sample of origin, sequenced in a study of blood T cell repertoires in COVID-19. The repertoire was sequenced with immunoSEQ multiplex PCR; TCRdb's copy has only in-frame clones and lacks some. The data show tens of thousands of clones, less than 85% seen once. Sequenced input: peripheral blood. All receptors derive from a human donor in a cohort sampled during active COVID-19.

The chain recombines TRBV11-2 with TRBJ2-1; 8 positions match TRBD2. The ends lost 0 bases at V and 7 bases at J; junction bases unmatched: 8. The V gene's germline CDR1 is SGHAT and CDR2 FQNNGV. The CDR3 totals 16 residues. CDR3 in DNA: TGTGCCAGCAGCTTAGAGGGACTAGTAGGTAGGAATGAGCAGTTCTTC. Amino acids: CASSLEGLVGRNEQFF. Full variable domain (missing parts from reference TRBV11-2 and TRBJ2-1): EAGVAQSPRYKIIEKRQSVAFWCNPISGHATLYWYQQILGQGPKLLIQFQNNGVVDDSQLPKDRFSAERLKGVDSTLKIQPAKLEDSAVYLCASSLEGLVGRNEQFFGPGTRLTVL.

Comments on this clone: Germline and junction disagree at one end, which may indicate a read error. The V gene is TRBV28, the J gene TRBJ2-3; 9 nucleotides match TRBD1. Germline values: CDR1 MDHEN, CDR2 SYDVKM. The CDR3 totals 11 residues. CDR3 sequence: CASSTTGGPHF. CDR3 in DNA: TGTGCCAGCAGTACCACAGGGGGCCCGCATTTT. The variable domain in full, with the rest retrieved from reference TRBV28 and TRBJ2-3, is DVKVTQSSRYLVKRTGEKVFLECVQDMDHENMFWYRQDPGLGLRLIYFSYDVKMKEKGDIPEGYSVSREKKERFSLILESASTNQTSMYLCASSTTGGPHFGPGTRLTVL.

V is TRBV5-1 and J is TRBJ2-5; D is possibly TRBD2 (6 bases). This CDR3 has 15 amino acids. V was trimmed by 0 bases and J by 1 base, leaving 10 bases between them. Germline V gene sequence: CDR1 SGHRS, CDR2 YFSETQ. The CDR3 bases are TGCGCCAGCAGCTTGGCCGGGAGTTTCCAAGAGACCCAGTACTTC. Protein: CASSLAGSFQETQYF.

This clone was seen a single time. This chain connects TRBV9 to TRBJ2-5; TRBD2 aligns across 7 bases. With V trimmed by 4 bases and J by 1 base, 7 bases remained unmatched. The CDR3 covers 15 residues. Per germline, CDR1 SGDLS and CDR2 YYNGEE. For the CDR3, the DNA is TGTGCCAGCAGCCTTCTCGGACTAGTCCAAGAGACCCAGTACTTC. Translating it yields CASSLLGLVQETQYF.

The chain has TRBV7-9 and TRBJ2-2; D ambiguous. V lost 10 bases and J 1 base, leaving 10 bases between the germline ends. CDR1 SEHNR and CDR2 FQNEAQ come from the germline V gene (reference sequence). The CDR3 covers 13 residues. As DNA, the CDR3 is TGTGCCACGAAGGAGCGGAACACCGGGGAGCTGTTTTTT. This encodes CATKERNTGELFF.

V and J are TRBV5-1 and TRBJ1-5, with 9 bases aligning to TRBD1. Germline CDR1 reads SGHRS; CDR2 reads YFSETQ. This CDR3 is built from 15 residues. J lost 3 bases, V lost 4 bases, and 5 bases had no gene match. The CDR3 coding sequence is TGCGCCAGCAGCGCGGGACAGGGACCCAATCAGCCCCAGCATTTT. This codes for CASSAGQGPNQPQHF.

The chain employs TRBV10-3 and TRBJ1-2; 9 bases match TRBD1. CDR1 and CDR2 from the germline V gene are ENHRY and SYGVKD. CDR3 size: 14 residues. The trim removed 2 bases at V and 7 bases at J, leaving 5 bases unmatched. CDR3 DNA: TGTGCCATCAGTGAGAGACAGGGGGACTCTGGCTACACCTTC. Its protein product is CAISERQGDSGYTF.

This clone has a single count. V and J are TRBV6-6 and TRBJ2-7; TRBD1 aligns across 9 bases. CDR1 is MNHNY, CDR2 SVGAGI, per germline (reference sequence). Trimming at V came to 2 bases and at J to 4 bases, leaving 6 bases not matched to a gene. The CDR3 extends over 15 amino acids. This chain's CDR3 is CASSYPGQGKYEQYF. CDR3 sequence (DNA): TGTGCCAGCAGTTACCCGGGACAGGGAAAGTACGAGCAGTACTTC.

V is TRBV6-2 or TRBV6-3 and J is TRBJ2-3; D gene ambiguous. The CDR3 loop spans 12 amino acids. V was trimmed by 4 bases and J by 0 bases, leaving 2 bases between them. Germline V gene sequence: CDR1 MNHEY, CDR2 SVGEGT. In nucleotides, the CDR3 is TGTGCCAGCAGTTCGAGCACAGATACGCAGTATTTT. It yields the protein CASSSSTDTQYF.

V and J are TRBV7-2 and TRBJ2-1; 11 positions match TRBD2. The CDR3 runs 15 residues. The germline V gene encodes CDR1 SGHTA and CDR2 FQGNSA. The junction had 4 bases not matched to a gene; V was cut back by 4 bases and J by 5 bases. The CDR3 sequence is CASSSSGRTDNEQFF. The CDR3 DNA sequence: TGTGCCAGCAGCTCTAGCGGGAGGACCGACAATGAGCAGTTCTTC.

This clone was seen only once. This chain joins TRBV6-5 and TRBJ1-4; 8 bases are shared with TRBD1. There are 15 residues in the CDR3. With 0 bases clipped from V and 7 bases from J, the junction kept 4 bases outside the gene matches. CDR1 and CDR2 (germline): MNHEY, SVGAGI. The CDR3 sequence: CASSYSGTGPEKLFF. The CDR3 coding sequence is TGTGCCAGCAGTTACTCCGGGACAGGACCTGAAAAACTGTTTTTT.

Written as DNA, the CDR3 is TGTGCCAGCAGTTTAGATGCAGGGAGGACTGAAGCTTTCTTT. Encoded protein: CASSLDAGRTEAFF. This sequence joins TRBV28 and TRBJ1-1; possible D gene TRBD1, 5 bases. Germline-derived CDR1 and CDR2 are MDHEN and SYDVKM. CDR3 length: 14 residues. Trimming took off 2 bases at V and 5 bases at J, with 12 bases between the two ends. Looking up the rest from reference TRBV28 and TRBJ1-1 gives the full variable domain: DVKVTQSSRYLVKRTGEKVFLECVQDMDHENMFWYRQDPGLGLRLIYFSYDVKMKEKGDIPEGYSVSREKKERFSLILESASTNQTSMYLCASSLDAGRTEAFFGQGTRLTVV.

The rearrangement joins TRBV10-3 to TRBJ1-5, with 8 bases that match TRBD1. After removal of 2 bases from V and 6 bases from J, the junction contained 3 bases not matched to a gene. CDR1 is ENHRY and CDR2 is SYGVKD in the germline V gene. The CDR3 runs 14 residues. This chain's CDR3 is CAISELTGGQPQHF. DNA for the CDR3: TGTGCCATCAGTGAGCTAACAGGGGGTCAGCCCCAGCATTTT.

With regard to this clone: The sample has other DNA sequences that encode this CDR3 too. The V gene is TRBV5-1, the J gene TRBJ2-3; weak D call: TRBD2 (5 bases). This CDR3 has 12 amino acids. Germline V gene lookup returns CDR1 SGHRS and CDR2 YFSETQ. Deletions cut 0 bases from V and 6 bases from J, with 5 bases between. The CDR3 sequence is CASSLAGDTQYF. CDR3 bases: TGCGCCAGCAGCTTGGCGGGGGATACGCAGTATTTT.

The V call is TRBV5-5, the J call TRBJ1-1; D may be TRBD1 (6 bases). This CDR3 contains 13 residues. In germline, CDR1 is SGHKS, CDR2 YYEKEE (reference sequence). Trimming removed 0 bases from V and 6 bases from J, with 9 bases in between. The CDR3 is CASSLVGGAEAFF. The CDR3 DNA sequence: TGTGCCAGCAGCTTGGTAGGGGGAGCTGAAGCTTTCTTT.

Written as DNA, the CDR3 is TGTGCCAGCAGCTCAGACAGGGTCGACACAGATACGCAGTATTTT. Residues: CASSSDRVDTDTQYF. V usage is TRBV11-1 and J usage is TRBJ2-3, with 7 bases that match TRBD1. The CDR3 contains 15 residues. Germline assignment: CDR1 SGHAT and CDR2 FQDESV (reference sequence). Unmatched junction bases numbered 6, after V lost 4 bases and J lost 2 bases.

This clone was seen just once. The chain couples TRBV5-1 to TRBJ2-1; D might be TRBD2 (5 bases). Germline V gene sequence: CDR1 SGHRS, CDR2 YFSETQ. The ends were cut back, 4 bases at V and 8 bases at J, with 16 bases in the middle. CDR3 length: 14 residues. The CDR3: CASSPDGNSDEQFF. The DNA for the CDR3 is TGCGCCAGCAGCCCGGATGGGAATAGCGATGAGCAGTTCTTC.

The rearrangement links TRBV7-2 to TRBJ1-1; 10 bases fit TRBD1. J lost 4 bases, V lost 4 bases, and 3 bases had no gene match. Germline CDR1 SGHTA, CDR2 FQGNSA. This CDR3 is 14 amino acids long. CDR3 DNA sequence: TGTGCCAGCAGCTACGGGACAGGGGTCACTGAAGCTTTCTTT. Translating gives CASSYGTGVTEAFF.

V is TRBV7-2 and J is TRBJ2-7; possible D gene TRBD1, 5 bases. CDR1 is SGHTA, CDR2 FQGNSA, per germline. Trimming took off 1 base at V and 6 bases at J, with 10 bases between the two ends. The CDR3 runs to 13 residues. The CDR3 sequence is CASSLDLGLEQYF. Here the CDR3 DNA reads TGTGCCAGCAGCTTAGATCTGGGGCTCGAGCAGTACTTC.

The rearrangement joins TRBV29-1 to TRBJ1-1, with D unclear. The CDR3 contains 13 residues. CDR1 SQVTM and CDR2 ANQGSEA come from the germline V gene. V lost 6 bases to trimming and J lost 13 bases, with 24 bases between them. CDR3 DNA: TGCAGCGTCCGCCAATCTTCCGAGATAAAGCTTTTCTTT. Its translation: CSVRQSSEIKLFF.

The V and J genes are TRBV3-1 (or the pseudogene TRBV3-2) and TRBJ2-7; TRBD2 agrees at 7 bases. CDR3 length equals 15 residues. V trimming: 1 base; J trimming: 0 bases; junction bases outside the gene matches: 3. The germline CDR1 and CDR2 sequences are LGHDT and YNNKEL (reference sequence). CDR3: CASSQGLAASYEQYF. CDR3 DNA: TGTGCCAGCAGCCAAGGACTAGCAGCCTCCTACGAGCAGTACTTC.

The rearrangement joins TRBV6-5 to TRBJ2-5; D is uncertain. The CDR3 covers 15 residues. The V end lost 3 bases, the J end lost 2 bases, and 13 bases lay between the germline ends. Looked up from germline, CDR1 is MNHEY and CDR2 is SVGAGI. CDR3 coding DNA: TGTGCCAGCAGTTATGGTCCAGGCATGCAAGAGACCCAGTACTTC. Encoded protein: CASSYGPGMQETQYF.

The chain carries TRBV19 and TRBJ2-7, with 8 bases matching TRBD1. The CDR3 runs 16 residues. Germline CDR1 reads LNHDA; CDR2 reads SQIVND (reference sequence). J gave up 2 bases and V 3 bases, and 9 bases lay outside the gene matches. CDR3 loop: CASSMSATGETYEQYF. CDR3 DNA sequence: TGTGCCAGTAGTATGAGTGCGACAGGGGAAACCTACGAGCAGTACTTC.